This T cell receptor (beta chain) emerged from a study of blood T cell repertoires in COVID-19. Germline V gene lookup returns CDR1 LGHNA and CDR2 YSLEER. The CDR3 spans 17 residues. V lost 5 bases, J lost 0 bases, and 16 bases lay in between. Original processing methods: Scientists estimated how many nucleated cells there were by amplifying reference gene primers. Libraries were prepared by immunoSEQ multiplex PCR; TCRdb keeps only in-frame clonotypes and omits some of them. The V and J calls and clone size were taken over from that table, and D and trimming were inferred from the DNA. The table shows 130,000 or so clones, with approximately 87% occurring only once.

The receptor's source is a man aged 60-69 years with acute or convalescent COVID-19. Sequencing input: peripheral blood. The chain combines TRBV4-3 with TRBJ1-4, with a weak D call TRBD1 (5 bases). The CDR3 DNA reads as TGCGCCAGCAGCGTGCGACAGATTGTTGCAACTAATGAAAAACTGTTTTTT. As protein: CASSVRQIVATNEKLFF.